A single sample gave rise to the 6 T cell receptor beta chains below, sequenced in a study of CD8 T cells in ankylosing spondylitis. A single record per CDR3 protein comes from TCRdb applying MiXCR to the 5' RACE reads. The sample carries approximately 290,000 distinct CDR3 sequences, more than 20% recorded once. Sequenced input: blood, either unsorted or a sorted T cell fraction (not recorded which). The source is a female donor with ankylosing spondylitis or in good health (not recorded which).

The chain is built from TRBV5-1 and TRBJ1-5, with a tentative D call TRBD1 (6 bases). The V gene lost 0 bases and the J gene lost 5 bases, with 12 bases spanning the gap. CDR1 is SGHRS and CDR2 is YFSETQ in the germline V gene. This CDR3 comprises 15 residues. In DNA form, the CDR3 reads TGCGCCAGCAGCTTGGAGGGGGGTAGTGATCAGCCCCAGCATTTT. It yields the protein CASSLEGGSDQPQHF.

The chain couples TRBV2 to TRBJ2-7, with 11 bases fitting TRBD1. There are 14 residues in the CDR3. V trimming: 7 bases; J trimming: 3 bases; junction bases outside the gene matches: 5. The germline V gene has CDR1 SNHLY and CDR2 FYNNEI. CDR3 nucleotides: TGTGCCAGCATCACTGGGACAGGGGGCTACGAGCAGTACTTC. As protein: CASITGTGGYEQYF.

In its sample, this clonotype was seen many times. The chain is built from TRBV20-1 and TRBJ2-5; no clear D. V was trimmed by 3 bases and J by 2 bases, leaving 7 bases between them. Germline values: CDR1 DFQATT, CDR2 SNEGSKA (reference sequence). The CDR3 sequence is 12 residues long. CDR3 region: CSASWIQETQYF. DNA of the CDR3: TGCAGTGCTAGCTGGATTCAAGAGACCCAGTACTTC.

V gene TRBV6-2 or TRBV6-3 combines with J gene TRBJ2-1; 9 bases map to TRBD1. The CDR3 contains 16 residues. Unmatched junction bases numbered 9, after V lost 6 bases and J lost 3 bases. CDR1 is MNHEY and CDR2 is SVGEGT in the germline V gene. CDR3 DNA sequence: TGTGCCAGCAGCAACCCGGGACAGGGTATCTACAATGAGCAGTTCTTC. Translating it yields CASSNPGQGIYNEQFF.

Only a few counts were recorded for this clonotype. With a much larger clone just one base away, this may be a read error. This CDR3 reads CSGTGDTEAFF. The CDR3 nucleotides read TGCAGCGGGACAGGGGACACTGAAGCTTTCTTT. This chain connects TRBV20-1 to TRBJ1-1; 10 nucleotides line up with TRBD1. The germline CDR1 and CDR2 sequences are DFQATT and SNEGSKA (reference sequence). This CDR3 spans 11 amino acids.

The chain uses TRBV20-1 and TRBJ2-3; the D gene is possibly TRBD2 (6 bases). Germline assignment: CDR1 DFQATT and CDR2 SNEGSKA (reference sequence). The CDR3 consists of 12 residues. V shed 6 bases and J shed 13 bases, with 20 bases lying between them. The CDR3 DNA is TGCAGTGCCCGACTAGGAGGGGATAAAGAGTATTTT. Its protein product is CSARLGGDKEYF.